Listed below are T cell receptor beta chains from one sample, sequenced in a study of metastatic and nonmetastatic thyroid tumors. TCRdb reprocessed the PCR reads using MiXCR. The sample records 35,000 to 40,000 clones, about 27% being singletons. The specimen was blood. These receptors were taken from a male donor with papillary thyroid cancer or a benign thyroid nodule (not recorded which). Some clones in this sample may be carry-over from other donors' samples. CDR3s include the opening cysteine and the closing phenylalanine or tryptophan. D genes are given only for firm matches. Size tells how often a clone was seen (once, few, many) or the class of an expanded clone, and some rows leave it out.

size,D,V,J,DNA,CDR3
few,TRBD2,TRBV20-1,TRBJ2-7,TGCAGTGCTAGAACCGGGGGGACCTACGAGCAGTACTTC,CSARTGGTYEQYF
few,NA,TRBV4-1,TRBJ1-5,TGCGCCAGCAGCCCCGGGACTTTTAGCAATCAGCCCCAGCATTTT,CASSPGTFSNQPQHF
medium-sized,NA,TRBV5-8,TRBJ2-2,TGTGCCAGCAGCACCCGGACCGGTCGCACCGGGGAGCTGTTTTTT,CASSTRTGRTGELFF
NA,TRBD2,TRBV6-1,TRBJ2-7,TGTGCCAGCAGTGAAGACACTAGCGGGAGTTACGAGCAGTACTTC,CASSEDTSGSYEQYF
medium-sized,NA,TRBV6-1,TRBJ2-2,TGTGCCAGCGGTACAGCGGAGGCCGGGGAGCTGTTTTTT,CASGTAEAGELFF
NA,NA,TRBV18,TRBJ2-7,TGTGCCAGCTCACCCAGGACAGACAGGGAGCAGTACTTC,CASSPRTDREQYF
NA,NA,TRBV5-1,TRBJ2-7,TGCGCCAGCATCTCAAGCACAGGGTCCTACGAGCAGTACTTC,CASISSTGSYEQYF
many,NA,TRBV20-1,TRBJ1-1,TGCAGTGCTAGTGTTTTAGGAGGGGTCACTGAAGCTTTCTTT,CSASVLGGVTEAFF
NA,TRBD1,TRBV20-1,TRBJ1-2,TGCAGTGCTAGAGAAGGAGAGGGGGCGAATGGCCACACCTTC,CSAREGEGANGHTF
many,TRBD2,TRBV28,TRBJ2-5,TGTGCCAGCAGTAAGACTAGCGGGAGCGGAGAGACCCAGTACTTC,CASSKTSGSGETQYF
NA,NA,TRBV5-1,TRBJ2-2,TGCGCCAGCAGCTCGATTGCAGGGAGTGAGGCCGGGGAGCTGTTTTTT,CASSSIAGSEAGELFF
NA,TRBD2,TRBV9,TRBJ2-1,TGTGCCAGCAGCCTCGCAGCCAGGGAGGGTTACAATGAGCAGTTCTTC,CASSLAAREGYNEQFF
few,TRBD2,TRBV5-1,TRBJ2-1,TGCGCCAGCAGCTTGGGTCTAGCGGGAGTGGGCTACAATGAGCAGTTCTTC,CASSLGLAGVGYNEQFF
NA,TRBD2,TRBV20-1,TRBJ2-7,TGCAGTGCTCCTAGCGGGAGAGCGTCCTACGAGCAGTACTTC,CSAPSGRASYEQYF
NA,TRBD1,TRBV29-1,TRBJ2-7,TGCAGCGCCTGGGAGGGACAGGGTTTAAACTACGAGCAGTACTTC,CSAWEGQGLNYEQYF
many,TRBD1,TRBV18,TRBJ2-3,TGTGCCAGCTCACCACCGAGAGGACAGGGCACAGATACGCAGTATTTT,CASSPPRGQGTDTQYF
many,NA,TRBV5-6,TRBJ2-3,TGTGCCAGCAGCTTACCCAGGGACACTAGCACAGATACGCAGTATTTT,CASSLPRDTSTDTQYF
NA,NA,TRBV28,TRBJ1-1,TGTGCCAACAGTCTCCATTCATCGTGGAACACTGAAGCTTTCTTT,CANSLHSSWNTEAFF
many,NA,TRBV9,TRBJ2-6,TGTGCCAGCAGCACCCGTCACTCTGGGGCCAACGTCCTGACTTTC,CASSTRHSGANVLTF
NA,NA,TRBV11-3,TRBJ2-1,TGTGCCAGCACCCCTTCGGGGCTCCCCAGCTCCTACAATGAGCAGTTCTTC,CASTPSGLPSSYNEQFF
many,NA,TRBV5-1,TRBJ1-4,TGCGCCAGCGCTGCGACAGCAACTAATGAAAAACTGTTTTTT,CASAATATNEKLFF
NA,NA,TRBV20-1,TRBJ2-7,TGCAGTGCTACACCCAATTCACCATACGAGCAGTACTTC,CSATPNSPYEQYF
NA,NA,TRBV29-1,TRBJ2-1,TGCAGCGCCGGGGGGGGACAGGGTTTAAACTGCGAGCAGTTCTTC,CSAGGGQGLNCEQFF
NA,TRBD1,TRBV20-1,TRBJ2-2,TGCAGTGCTAGAGATGTAGAGGGGGCCGTTAACACCGGGGAGCTGTTTTTT,CSARDVEGAVNTGELFF
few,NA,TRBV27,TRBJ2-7,TGTGCCAGCAGTTTATCTGGGGCAGCTACTTACTACGAGCAGTACTTC,CASSLSGAATYYEQYF
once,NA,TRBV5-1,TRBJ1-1,TGCGCCAGCAGCTTGGCAGGGGCGAGCACTGAAGCTTTCTTT,CASSLAGASTEAFF
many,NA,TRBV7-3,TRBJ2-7,TGTGCCAGCAGCTTAAAGGTCTTGGACGAGCAGTACTTC,CASSLKVLDEQYF